This is a list of T cell receptor beta chains from one sample in a study of blood T cells in healthy people across ages. TCRdb re-called the 5' RACE reads with MiXCR, one entry per CDR3 protein. The sample holds hundreds of thousands of distinct CDR3 sequences, about 28% seen once. These records were also assigned to another study, of T cells of mothers and their children.

Sequencing was done on a sample of blood. The receptors originated from a boy younger than 10 in good health. Each CDR3 is given with its conserved first and last residue. The D gene is left open where the match is weak.

D: TRBD1; V: TRBV29-1; CDR3: CSVLPGQGYEQYF
D: TRBD1; V: TRBV6-6; CDR3: CASSQDRVANYGYTF
D: .; V: TRBV7-7; CDR3: CASSKLGTQGTQYF
D: .; V: TRBV29-1; CDR3: CSVEDRYHRGRYF
D: TRBD1; V: TRBV29-1; CDR3: CSGGQMNTEAFF
D: .; V: TRBV12-3/TRBV12-4; CDR3: CASSLSLADTQYF
D: .; V: TRBV18; CDR3: CASSPPGSIVDRNTIYF
D: TRBD1; V: TRBV5-1; CDR3: CASSPGGKDQPQHF
D: TRBD2; V: TRBV20-1; CDR3: CSASLLERVAGYNEQFF
D: .; V: TRBV5-1; CDR3: CARSFEATSSRVGGTDTQYF
D: .; V: TRBV12-3/TRBV12-4; CDR3: CASSSGLPNYGYTF
D: TRBD2; V: TRBV20-1; CDR3: CSARDPAGDNEQFF
D: .; V: TRBV19; CDR3: CASSPGAGYEQYF
D: TRBD2; V: TRBV28; CDR3: CASSLSASGRLYEQYF